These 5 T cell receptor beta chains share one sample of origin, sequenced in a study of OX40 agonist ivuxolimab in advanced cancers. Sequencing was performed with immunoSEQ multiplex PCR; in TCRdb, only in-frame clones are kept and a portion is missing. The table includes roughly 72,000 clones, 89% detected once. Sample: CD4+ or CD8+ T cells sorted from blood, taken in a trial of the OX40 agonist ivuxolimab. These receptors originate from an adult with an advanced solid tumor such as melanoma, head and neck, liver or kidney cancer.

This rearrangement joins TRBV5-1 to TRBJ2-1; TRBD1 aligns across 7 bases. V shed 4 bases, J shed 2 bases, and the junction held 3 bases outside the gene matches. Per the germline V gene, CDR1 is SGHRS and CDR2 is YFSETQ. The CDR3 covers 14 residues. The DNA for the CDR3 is TGCGCCAGCAGCCCCGACAGGGCCTACAATGAGCAGTTCTTC. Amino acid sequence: CASSPDRAYNEQFF.

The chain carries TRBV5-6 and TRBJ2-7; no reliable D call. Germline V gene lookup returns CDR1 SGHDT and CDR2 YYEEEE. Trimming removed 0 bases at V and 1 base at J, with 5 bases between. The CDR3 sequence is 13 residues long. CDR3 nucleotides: TGTGCCAGCAGCTTGGCAGTTTCCTACGAGCAGTACTTC. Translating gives CASSLAVSYEQYF.

The DNA for the CDR3 is TGTGCCAGCACCGAGCGCGGGAGTCGCGCAGATACGCAGTATTTT. Residues: CASTERGSRADTQYF. The chain combines TRBV4-2 with TRBJ2-3; 7 positions match TRBD2. From germline, CDR1 is LGHNA and CDR2 YNFKEQ. CDR3 length equals 15 residues. V lost 7 bases and J lost 4; bases outside the gene matches: 11.

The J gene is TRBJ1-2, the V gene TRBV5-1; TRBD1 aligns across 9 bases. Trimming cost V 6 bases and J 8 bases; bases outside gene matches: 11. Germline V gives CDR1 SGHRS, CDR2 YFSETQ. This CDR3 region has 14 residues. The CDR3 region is CASTLTTGGGGYTF. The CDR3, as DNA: TGCGCCAGCACGCTAACTACAGGGGGCGGCGGCTACACCTTC.

Here the CDR3 reads CASSRRTGSFDGYTF. The CDR3 coding sequence is TGTGCCAGCAGCCGGCGGACAGGGAGTTTTGATGGCTACACCTTC. The V gene is TRBV9, the J gene TRBJ1-2; TRBD1 matches 8 bases. V was clipped by 4 bases and J by 6 bases; unmatched bases: 11. The CDR3 length is 15 residues. Germline V gives CDR1 SGDLS, CDR2 YYNGEE.